One and the same sample provided the 6 T cell receptor beta chains below, sequenced in a study of T cell responses to AZD1222 COVID-19 vaccine. Assay used: immunoSEQ multiplex PCR; TCRdb lists only in-frame clones, some missing. This repertoire shows about 110,000 clones, over 90% found once; its top ten account for approximately 2.8%. Sequencing was performed on peripheral blood, taken 28 days after the second AZD1222 dose. These receptors came from an adult who received the AZD1222 COVID-19 vaccine.

The chain recombines TRBV6-5 with TRBJ1-4; D gene uncertain. The CDR3 is 15 residues long. Trimming stripped 7 bases from V and 6 bases from J, with 18 bases between. From germline, CDR1 is MNHEY and CDR2 SVGAGI. CDR3 nucleotides: TGTGCCAGCACCATCATCGCAGCGGGGTATGAAAAACTGTTTTTT. Protein sequence: CASTIIAAGYEKLFF.

The chain carries TRBV4-1 and TRBJ1-2, with 7 bases aligning to TRBD1. In germline, CDR1 is MGHRA, CDR2 YSYEKL. This CDR3 contains 16 residues. V dropped 1 base and J dropped 6; count of bases not matched to a gene: 11. As DNA, the CDR3 is TGCGCCAGCAGCCAAGGGCTTCGGAGACAGGGAAATGGCTACACCTTC. It yields the protein CASSQGLRRQGNGYTF.

The rearrangement uses TRBV7-9 and TRBJ1-1; tentative D call: TRBD1 (5 bases). Germline values: CDR1 SEHNR, CDR2 FQNEAQ (reference sequence). With 5 bases removed from V and 4 bases from J, the gap between germline ends came to 20 bases. The CDR3 length is 16 residues. Written as DNA, the CDR3 is TGTGCCAGCAGCCATTTGATAGGTCGGGGGAGCACTGAAGCTTTCTTT. Translating it yields CASSHLIGRGSTEAFF.

V usage is TRBV7-2 and J usage is TRBJ1-5, with D maybe TRBD1 (5 bases). CDR1 SGHTA and CDR2 FQGNSA come from the germline V gene. CDR3 length equals 13 residues. V was clipped by 7 bases and J by 2 bases, with 9 bases between them. The DNA of the CDR3 is TGTGCCAGCAACCCGACAGGCAATCAGCCCCAGCATTTT. Translating it yields CASNPTGNQPQHF.

The chain recombines TRBV9 with TRBJ2-3, with 11 bases matching TRBD2. The V gene end was trimmed by 0 bases and the J gene end by 2 bases; junction bases not matched to a gene: 8. This CDR3 region has 18 residues. Germline V lookup: CDR1 SGDLS, CDR2 YYNGEE. Here the CDR3 reads CASSVGLAGGPVTDTQYF. The CDR3 DNA follows: TGTGCCAGCAGCGTAGGGCTAGCGGGGGGCCCGGTCACAGATACGCAGTATTTT. The full variable domain, in which reference TRBV9 and TRBJ2-3 provide the parts outside the CDR3, is DSGVTQTPKHLITATGQRVTLRCSPRSGDLSVYWYQQSLDQGLQFLIQYYNGEERAKGNILERFSAQQFPDLHSELNLSSLELGDSALYFCASSVGLAGGPVTDTQYFGPGTRLTVL.

This clone was seen only once. The genes are TRBV7-9 and TRBJ2-1, with a tentative D call TRBD1 (5 bases). The CDR3 consists of 13 residues. The germline gives CDR1 SEHNR, CDR2 FQNEAQ (reference sequence). Between the trimmed V and J ends, which lost 3 bases and 9 bases, there was a span of 12 bases. For the CDR3, the DNA is TGTGCCAGCAGCTTCTTTAAGGGGTCTGAGCAGTTCTTC. Protein sequence: CASSFFKGSEQFF.